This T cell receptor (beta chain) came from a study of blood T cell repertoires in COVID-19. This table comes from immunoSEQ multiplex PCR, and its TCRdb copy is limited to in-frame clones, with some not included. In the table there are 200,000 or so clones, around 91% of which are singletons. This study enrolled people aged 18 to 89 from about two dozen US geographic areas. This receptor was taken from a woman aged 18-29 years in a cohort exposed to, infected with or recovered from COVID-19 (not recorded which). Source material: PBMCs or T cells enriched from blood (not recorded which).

Here the CDR3 reads CASSRGLADSYEQYF. CDR3 coding DNA: TGTGCCAGCAGCCGGGGACTAGCCGACTCCTACGAGCAGTACTTC. The V call is TRBV3-1 (or the pseudogene TRBV3-2), the J call TRBJ2-7, with 9 bases identical to TRBD2. Trimming cost V 4 bases and J 0 bases; bases outside gene matches: 4. CDR3 length equals 15 residues. CDR1 is LGHDT, CDR2 YNNKEL, per germline (reference sequence).